The 5 T cell receptor beta chains in this list originate from one sample, sequenced in a study of human T cells and chemical hapten exposure. As for time point: patch test 2, 6 weeks after DPC sensitization. The treatment is: therapeutic diphenylcyclopropenone sensitization with weekly scalp DPC. TCRdb analysed the RACE reads with MiXCR anew, one entry per CDR3 protein. The data hold approximately 87,000 distinct CDR3 sequences, with about an eighth observed a single time. The source material was whole blood, sampled in connection with sensitization to the hapten diphenylcyclopropenone (DPC). These receptors originate from a woman in her thirties or forties with alopecia areata. Some clones in this sample may be carry-over from other donors' samples.

This clonotype ranks as medium-sized. As DNA, the CDR3 is TGTGCCAGCAGCTTTAAGAAAAACTATGGCTACACCTTC. Its protein product is CASSFKKNYGYTF. V usage is TRBV5-6 and J usage is TRBJ1-2; D is unclear. The V and J ends lost 2 bases and 2 bases respectively, with 7 bases between them. CDR3 length: 13 amino acids. CDR1 and CDR2 (germline): SGHDT, YYEEEE.

As concerns this clonotype: At one boundary the junction diverges from the germline segment, which might be a read error. The chain is built from TRBV6-2 or TRBV6-3 and TRBJ2-1; TRBD2 might be the D (6 bases). This CDR3 region has 17 residues. Germline values: CDR1 MNHEY, CDR2 SVGEGT. CDR3 residues: CASSYSILLAHDKEQFF. CDR3 bases: TGTGCCAGCAGTTACTCGATTTTACTAGCTCACGACAAAGAGCAGTTCTTC.

This clonotype was picked up many times. This chain joins TRBV7-6 and TRBJ1-4; 9 bases are a match to TRBD1. From germline, CDR1 is SGHVS and CDR2 FNYEAQ. The V and J ends lost 4 bases and 6 bases, in that order; junction bases with no gene match: 3. The CDR3 length is 14 residues. CDR3 bases: TGTGCCAGCAGCTCCGGGACAGGGTATGAAAAACTGTTTTTT. Protein sequence: CASSSGTGYEKLFF.

V is TRBV19 and J is TRBJ1-5, with a possible D match to TRBD1 (5 bases). Germline lookup yields CDR1 LNHDA and CDR2 SQIVND (reference sequence). The CDR3 is 15 residues long. Trimming cost V 5 bases and J 3 bases, with 14 bases left between them. The CDR3 sequence: CASSSVGTTNQPQHF. The CDR3 bases are TGTGCCAGTAGTTCCGTGGGGACCACCAATCAGCCCCAGCATTTT.

The chain carries TRBV28 and TRBJ1-5; D ambiguous. This CDR3 region has 12 residues. CDR1 and CDR2 (germline): MDHEN, SYDVKM. V dropped 7 bases and J dropped 7 bases, with 11 bases sitting between them. The CDR3 sequence: CASTTHGQPQHF. The CDR3 nucleotides are TGTGCCAGCACGACCCATGGGCAGCCCCAGCATTTT.